This record covers a single T cell receptor beta chain. The sample is drawn from a study of blood T cell repertoires in COVID-19. Study as a whole: The United States, Italy and Spain provided the acute and convalescent COVID-19 samples. T cells, B-cell-depleted T cells, or PBMCs provided the cDNA or gDNA that served as material.

In the source study's methods: Amplification with reference gene primers provided the estimates of nucleated cell counts. The method was immunoSEQ multiplex PCR; TCRdb's version includes in-frame clones alone and lacks a portion of them. Clone size and the V and J calls come from that table; the DNA yielded D and trimming. The sample consists of roughly 49,000 clones, about 70% of them appearing once. The source is a woman in her 70s with acute or convalescent COVID-19. The material sequenced was peripheral blood.

The DNA for the CDR3 is TGTGCCATCAGTAAAATAGCGGGAGACTCCTACAATGAGCAGTTCTTC. It encodes CAISKIAGDSYNEQFF. The chain carries TRBV10-3 and TRBJ2-1; 9 bases map to TRBD2. J lost 0 bases, V lost 5 bases, and 5 bases had no gene match. The CDR3 consists of 16 residues. Germline values: CDR1 ENHRY, CDR2 SYGVKD.